This paragraph reports one TCR beta chain. This entry belongs to a study of T cell changes during pregnancy in multiple sclerosis. The method was immunoSEQ multiplex PCR; TCRdb's version includes in-frame clones alone and lacks a portion of them. The sample includes approximately 60,000 clones, 94% of them seen just once. Per the germline V gene, CDR1 is SQVTM and CDR2 is ANQGSEA. The V gene end was trimmed by 1 base and the J gene end by 7 bases; junction bases not matched to a gene: 4. The CDR3 contains 15 residues. Here the sequenced sample was CD8+ T cells from peripheral blood mononuclear cells, taken in the third trimester of pregnancy. The rearrangement uses TRBV29-1 and TRBJ2-1; 13 bases line up with TRBD2. This receptor was taken from a female donor with multiple sclerosis, enrolled in a pregnancy study. CDR3 protein: CSVEGTSGSYNEQFF. The CDR3 nucleotides read TGCAGCGTTGAAGGGACTAGCGGGAGTTATAATGAGCAGTTCTTC.